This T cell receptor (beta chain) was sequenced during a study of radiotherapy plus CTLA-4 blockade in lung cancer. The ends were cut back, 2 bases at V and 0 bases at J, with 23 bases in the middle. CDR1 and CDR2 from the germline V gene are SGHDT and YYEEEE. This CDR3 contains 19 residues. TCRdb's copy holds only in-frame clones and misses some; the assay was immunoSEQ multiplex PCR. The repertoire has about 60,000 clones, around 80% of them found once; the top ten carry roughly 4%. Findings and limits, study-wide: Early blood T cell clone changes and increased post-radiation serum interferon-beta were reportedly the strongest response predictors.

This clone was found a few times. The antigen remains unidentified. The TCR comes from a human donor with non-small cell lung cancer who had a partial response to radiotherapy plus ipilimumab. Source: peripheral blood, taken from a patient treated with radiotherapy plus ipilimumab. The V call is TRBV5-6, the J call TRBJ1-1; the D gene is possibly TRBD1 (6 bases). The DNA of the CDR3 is TGTGCCAGCAGCTTAGTTGGGGGCGGGCGGATACTTATGAACACTGAAGCTTTCTTT. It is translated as CASSLVGGGRILMNTEAFF. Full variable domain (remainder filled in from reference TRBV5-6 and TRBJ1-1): DAGVTQSPTHLIKTRGQQVTLRCSPKSGHDTVSWYQQALGQGPQFIFQYYEEEERQRGNFPDRFSGHQFPNYSSELNVNALLLGDSALYLCASSLVGGGRILMNTEAFFGQGTRLTVV.